This entry concerns a single T cell receptor beta chain. Its specificity is unknown. The sample originates from a study of Ad26.COV2.S vaccination and SARS-CoV-2 variants. Study as a whole: Enrollment placed the donor in the COV1001 Ad26.COV2.S trial arm.

This sample's treatment: around 19 received Ad26.COV2.S at low or high dose, single or two shots; roughly five received placebo; per-sample allocation not given. Material that was analyzed had been drawn on day 63 after the first vaccine or placebo injection. An Ad26 vector was used to express Wuhan-strain SARS-CoV-2 spike as the vaccine. Here immunoSEQ multiplex PCR was the method, and the copy in TCRdb shows in-frame clones only, minus some. The sample has 350,000 to 400,000 clones, approximately 89% seen once. Study findings and constraints: Researchers reported similar non-spike TCR breadth in vaccine and placebo recipients. From the TCR breadth and depth analyses, total T cell responses may have been underestimated.

The length of the CDR3 is 14 residues. Trimming took 3 bases from V and 5 from J, leaving 12 bases between them. Germline CDR1 is KGHDR and CDR2 is SFDVKD. The sequenced sample was peripheral blood, obtained in a trial of Ad26.COV2.S vaccine versus placebo. The chain couples TRBV24-1 to TRBJ2-5; TRBD1 is a possible D gene (6 bases). This sequence originates from a person between 18 and 59 years old who received the Ad26.COV2.S COVID-19 vaccine or a placebo. CDR3 sequence: CATSDQQGPETQYF. The CDR3 DNA reads TGTGCCACCAGTGATCAACAGGGTCCCGAGACCCAGTACTTC.